This is a list of T cell receptor beta chains from one sample in a study of T-cell memory formation after mild COVID-19. A single record per CDR3 protein comes from TCRdb applying MiXCR to the 5' RACE reads. Of 90,000 to 120,000 distinct CDR3 sequences listed, 18% are singletons. What was sequenced was PBMCs or a T cell subset sorted from them (not recorded which). These TCRs come from a man aged 18 to 30 who had mild COVID-19 (a few samples of this study predate the infection). Cell type and time point are not known. The CDR3 runs from the conserved cysteine through the conserved F or W. Some rows mark clone size as missing; the rest say once, few, many or name a class of expanded clone.

NA TRBJ2-3 TRBV7-2 CASSLERADTQYF
NA TRBJ1-5 TRBV5-1 CASSETGGSNQPQHF
NA TRBJ1-3 TRBV6-5 CASSYGGQPSSGNTIYF
few TRBJ2-6 TRBV24-1 CAAAPAGANVLTF
NA TRBJ1-1 TRBV14 CASSQISGAHEAFF
NA TRBJ1-2 TRBV18 CASSLGQGTYGYTF
few TRBJ2-7 TRBV12-3/TRBV12-4 CASSSRLAGGTYEQYF
NA TRBJ2-1 TRBV20-1 CSARGLAGVSYNEQFF
NA TRBJ1-1 TRBV3-1 CASSQWDSYRAFF
few TRBJ1-1 TRBV7-6 CASSSHRVREAFF
many TRBJ2-1 TRBV5-5 CASRTFSSYNEQFF
few TRBJ1-5 TRBV4-2 CASSQNPGTGGDEPQHF
few TRBJ2-3 TRBV4-1 CASRSGRGPQDTQYF
few TRBJ1-5 TRBV6-5 CASSWTQGADQPQHF
few TRBJ1-1 TRBV7-9 CASSTYISEAFF
NA TRBJ2-5 TRBV23-1 CASRPRSTGETQYF
few TRBJ1-2 TRBV3-1 CASSQGEAVDYGYTF
NA TRBJ2-5 TRBV7-3 CASSRNTGGQETQYF
few TRBJ1-3 TRBV29-1 CSVRTGVLGNTIYF
NA TRBJ1-1 TRBV7-2 CASSFQGSMNTEAFF
NA TRBJ1-3 TRBV10-2 CASSASGNTIYF
NA TRBJ1-1 TRBV7-9 CASSSNTLNTEAFF
few TRBJ2-7 TRBV29-1 CSVDLAGRGYEQYF
many TRBJ2-5 TRBV5-1 CASTEGRPSAETQYF
few TRBJ2-3 TRBV20-1 CSATVTSGGSHRPSTDTQYF
NA TRBJ1-5 TRBV6-2/TRBV6-3 CASSYPTFPPRPQHF
many TRBJ1-4 TRBV4-2 CASSQDRTPNNEKLFF
NA TRBJ2-4 TRBV3-1 CASSQVRATLAKNIQYF
few TRBJ2-3 TRBV5-1 CASSYGGSPMDTQYF
few TRBJ2-2 TRBV5-1 CASTPVGGLSTGELFF
few TRBJ2-3 TRBV7-9 CASSSHPGTEADTQYF
NA TRBJ1-4 TRBV4-2 CASSQPGSGEKLFF
NA TRBJ1-3 TRBV6-5 CASRSGGAGNTIYF
once TRBJ1-2 TRBV5-1 CASSLVGDGVGGYTF
few TRBJ2-1 TRBV6-5 CASSLRPESSYNEQFF
few TRBJ2-5 TRBV5-5 CASSLVGTIETQYF
NA TRBJ2-1 TRBV25-1 CASSPHGSYNEQFF
NA TRBJ1-1 TRBV20-1 CSARDPEQGHTEAFF
NA TRBJ2-5 TRBV5-1 CASGQNFVRTQYF
NA TRBJ1-5 TRBV6-6 CASSYSTGSGNQPQHF
few TRBJ2-6 TRBV5-1 CASSLTGSSGANVLTF
few TRBJ1-2 TRBV20-1 CSAGQPYYGYTF
few TRBJ1-2 TRBV5-1 CASSSRGTDYGYTF
NA TRBJ2-7 TRBV18 CASSPGIADVYEQYF
NA TRBJ2-3 TRBV5-1 CASSPRDSTDTQYF
NA TRBJ2-6 TRBV5-1 CASSLMTRGTGANVLTF
NA TRBJ1-6 TRBV5-1 CASSQGSPAGPLHF
many TRBJ2-3 TRBV7-3 CASSLRRGQTDTQYF
NA TRBJ2-3 TRBV2 CTCASQGGDTQYF
NA TRBJ2-1 TRBV10-2 CASSESMGLAGGEQFF
few TRBJ1-1 TRBV20-1 CSAKVTGLNTEAFF
NA TRBJ2-3 TRBV12-3/TRBV12-4 CASSFNLAGGTDTQYF
few TRBJ1-1 TRBV5-1 CASSWGDGNTEAFF
many TRBJ2-7 TRBV20-1 CSARGDYEYEQYF
few TRBJ1-1 TRBV7-3 CASSAGDVAFF